The table lists the clone carrying this T cell receptor beta chain with a few counts. Its antigen remains unidentified. High-throughput TCR beta sequencing covered peripheral CD8+ and CD4+ T cells. The CDR3 extends over 12 amino acids. V was pared by 5 bases and J by 6 bases, with 7 bases between. The germline V gene has CDR1 SEHNR and CDR2 FQNEAQ (reference sequence). These data originate in a study of CD8 T cells in Susac syndrome. Whole-study results and caveats: The authors acknowledged that the study's TCR sequencing and HLA analysis involved relatively few individuals.

Reverse transcription used about 0.5 to 1 ug RNA and random hexamers. Amplification of TCR beta CDR3 used immunoSEQ multiplex PCR across 54 Vbeta and 13 Jbeta. TCRdb processed the immunoSEQ multiplex PCR reads anew with MiXCR; each CDR3 protein has one entry. The table lists 95,000 to 150,000 distinct CDR3 sequences, more than 85% of them singletons, with less than 0.4% in the top ten. The clonotype comes from a human donor with multiple sclerosis. What was sequenced was CD8+ T cells from PBMCs. V gene TRBV7-9 combines with J gene TRBJ2-2; D not resolved. For the CDR3, the DNA is TGTGCCAGCAGCCGCGGCCCCGGGGAGCTGTTTTTT. Its protein is CASSRGPGELFF.